This TCR beta chain stems from a study of identical twins. General observations from the study: Cord blood's abundant beta clonotypes had fewer insertions, unlike memory repertoires. Out-of-frame alpha sequences that twins shared showed excess low generation probability. A partial confounding effect on zero-insertion analyses could come from invariant MAIT and iNKT cells.

Template switching supplied a universal primer site; unique molecular identifiers were carried on the cDNA. TCRdb reprocessed the 5' RACE reads via MiXCR and lists one record per CDR3 protein. The data show hundreds of thousands of distinct CDR3 sequences, with around 7.6% seen just once and 5% to 6% held by the top ten. V shed 1 base and J shed 5 bases, with 12 bases lying between them. Germline V CDR1 and CDR2: LNHNV, YYDKDF (reference sequence). The CDR3 totals 14 residues. Turning to this clonotype: Its target is unknown.

These data also featured in a second study, about yellow fever vaccine responses in identical twins.

The chain couples TRBV15 to TRBJ2-7, with D possibly being TRBD2 (6 bases). The specimen was CD8+ T cells sorted from blood. The receptor's source is a woman in her late teens or twenties in good health. The CDR3 DNA is TGTGCCACCAGCAGAGGGGGGGAGCTCGACGAGCAGTACTTC. Translated: CATSRGGELDEQYF.